This T cell receptor beta chain was observed in a study of shared clonotypes between healthy human individuals. All donors were healthy HIV-negative adults lacking recent acute infections or vaccinations. Between the trimmed V and J ends, which lost 1 base and 0 bases, there was a span of 6 bases. Per the germline V gene, CDR1 is LNHDA and CDR2 is SQIVND (reference sequence). This CDR3 region has 15 residues. Study results and caveats: The study sampled only blood, and tissue repertoires likely differ. Few donors limited the genetic and exposure-history diversity represented.

Notes on this clone: What it binds is not known.

Deep-level assay runs were performed. Profiling relied on immunoSEQ multiplex PCR, and the TCRdb table lists in-frame clones only, not all of them. The sample records about half a million clones, 65% to 80% being singletons. The sequencing input was PBMCs. The rearrangement joins TRBV19 to TRBJ2-2; D remains ambiguous. This sequence was found in a middle-aged woman in good health. Some clones in this sample may be carry-over from other donors' samples. The CDR3 here is CASSIVSSNTGELFF. CDR3 DNA: TGTGCCAGTAGTATAGTAAGTTCGAACACCGGGGAGCTGTTTTTT.